The 13 T cell receptor beta chains presented below share a single source sample, sequenced in a study of regulatory T cells in long-lasting Graves disease. CDR3-region Arm-PCR and iRepertoire HTBI primers produced the TCR beta libraries. TCRdb re-analysed the multiplex PCR reads in MiXCR, keeping a single row per CDR3 protein. This sample carries 310,000 or so distinct CDR3 sequences, roughly 21% of them seen once, and the ten largest clones take about 61%. Time point reported: persistent/refractory GD, antithyroid drugs over 5 years with positive TRAb. The TCR library was prepared using RNA isolated from PBMCs. The sample here was peripheral blood mononuclear cells (PBMCs), taken when the disease was refractory, from a patient treated with antithyroid drugs. The receptors originated from a female donor with Graves disease.

The chain combines TRBV25-1 with TRBJ2-5; TRBD2 aligns across 8 bases. The CDR3 runs to 13 residues. V gave up 8 bases and J gave up 5 bases; unmatched junction bases: 7. The germline gives CDR1 MGHDK, CDR2 SYGVNS. The CDR3 reads CASRQAGEETQYF. In DNA form, the CDR3 reads TGTGCCAGCCGCCAAGCGGGAGAGGAGACCCAGTACTTC.

Concerning this clonotype itself: Possible read error: a much larger clone is one base away. This chain connects TRBV6-1 to TRBJ1-2, with D unclear. There are 13 residues in the CDR3. Per germline, CDR1 MNHNS and CDR2 SASEGT. Trimming shortened V by 10 bases and J by 6 bases, and 18 bases separated the two germline ends. This CDR3 is CATERVSGHGYTF. The CDR3 bases are TGTGCCACCGAAAGGGTCTCAGGACATGGCTACACCTTC.

The rearrangement joins TRBV7-2 to TRBJ1-1; the match to TRBD1 covers 8 bases. The germline gives CDR1 SGHTA, CDR2 FQGNSA. V lost 5 bases, J lost 5 bases, and 1 base stayed unmatched. The CDR3 loop spans 12 amino acids. The CDR3: CASSHRGTEAFF. DNA for the CDR3: TGTGCCAGCAGCCACAGGGGGACTGAAGCTTTCTTT.

The sample holds one count of this clonotype. The junction shows a germline mismatch at one end, possibly a read error. The rearrangement links TRBV19 to TRBJ1-1; 9 bases are shared with TRBD1. This CDR3 region has 19 residues. The germline V gene encodes CDR1 LNHDA and CDR2 SQIVND (reference sequence). The CDR3 DNA follows: TGTGCCAGTAGTAAACCCCGGGACAGGGTCGGAAGGATGAACGCTGAAGCTTTCTTT. Amino acid sequence: CASSKPRDRVGRMNAEAFF.

Only a few counts were recorded for this clonotype. J is TRBJ1-6 and V is TRBV7-2; 7 bases fit TRBD1. The CDR3 loop spans 13 amino acids. With 3 bases clipped from V and 9 bases from J, the junction kept 2 bases outside the gene matches. Germline lookup yields CDR1 SGHTA and CDR2 FQGNSA. The CDR3 coding sequence is TGTGCCAGCAGCTTCAGGGGGATTTCACCCCTCCACTTT. This codes for CASSFRGISPLHF.

This clonotype was observed a few times. The chain combines TRBV27 with TRBJ1-1, with D possibly matching TRBD1 (6 bases). This CDR3 spans 14 amino acids. The germline CDR1 and CDR2 sequences are MNHEY and SMNVEV (reference sequence). Trimming took 5 bases from V and 2 from J, leaving 12 bases between them. The CDR3 is CASSLNRDNTEAFF. The CDR3 DNA is TGTGCCAGCAGTCTAAACAGGGATAACACTGAAGCTTTCTTT.

With respect to this clonotype: A much larger clone sits a single nucleotide away, making a read error possible. The rearrangement joins TRBV3-1 to TRBJ2-7, with D perhaps being TRBD1 or TRBD2 (5 bases each). The CDR3 is 14 amino acids. Trimming took off 0 bases at V and 3 bases at J, with 9 bases between the two ends. Germline assignment: CDR1 LGHDT and CDR2 YNNKEL (reference sequence). The CDR3 here is CASSQEGRGYEQYF. The DNA of the CDR3 is TGTGCCAGCAGCCAAGAGGGACGGGGCTACGAGCAGTACTTC.

This clonotype was counted many times. The genes are TRBV6-4 and TRBJ1-5; 9 nucleotides align to TRBD1. V lost 7 bases, J lost 8 bases, and 6 bases stayed unmatched. There are 13 residues in the CDR3. Germline CDR1 MRHNA, CDR2 SNTAGT. CDR3 amino acids: CASTNDRGKPQHF. The DNA for the CDR3 is TGTGCCAGCACCAACGACAGGGGGAAGCCCCAGCATTTT.

This clonotype was recorded many times. J is TRBJ2-2 and V is TRBV6-1; D is undetermined. Per germline, CDR1 MNHNS and CDR2 SASEGT. V was shortened by 7 bases and J by 10 bases, with 16 bases between the two germline ends. The CDR3 runs 13 residues. In DNA form, the CDR3 reads TGTGCCAGCACGGAGTCTGGTCGACCGGAGCTGTTTTTT. It is translated as CASTESGRPELFF.

On this clonotype: Given a much more abundant clone one base away, this may be a read error. The chain is built from TRBV27 and TRBJ2-7, with 7 bases matching TRBD2. Germline values: CDR1 MNHEY, CDR2 SMNVEV (reference sequence). The CDR3 spans 14 residues. The CDR3: CASSIGRAGYELYF. CDR3 DNA sequence: TGTGCCAGCAGTATTGGGAGGGCTGGGTACGAGCTGTACTTC.

The table lists this clonotype with many counts. The chain is built from TRBV20-1 and TRBJ1-6; D remains ambiguous. The CDR3 is made up of 14 amino acids. The germline CDR1 and CDR2 sequences are DFQATT and SNEGSKA (reference sequence). V lost 6 bases and J lost 5, with 14 bases in between. CDR3 residues: CSAYPDGDNSPLHF. In DNA, the CDR3 is TGCAGTGCCTATCCGGACGGTGATAATTCACCCCTCCACTTT.

The chain uses TRBV6-9 and TRBJ2-5; 8 bases fit TRBD1. This CDR3 comprises 15 residues. The V and J ends lost 4 bases and 7 bases, in that order; junction bases with no gene match: 11. The germline gives CDR1 MNHGY, CDR2 SVAAGI. The CDR3 DNA reads as TGTGCCAGCAGTTCTCTCGAGCAGGGGGCGCGGACCCAGTACTTC. The encoded protein is CASSSLEQGARTQYF.

The sample holds many counts of this clonotype. V gene TRBV29-1 combines with J gene TRBJ1-1; 10 bases match TRBD1. The trim removed 4 bases at V and 7 bases at J, leaving 9 bases unmatched. The CDR3 totals 14 residues. Germline lookup yields CDR1 SQVTM and CDR2 ANQGSEA. The CDR3 loop is CSVGAGQGGYEAFF. The CDR3 DNA reads TGCAGCGTTGGAGCTGGACAGGGGGGCTATGAAGCTTTCTTT.